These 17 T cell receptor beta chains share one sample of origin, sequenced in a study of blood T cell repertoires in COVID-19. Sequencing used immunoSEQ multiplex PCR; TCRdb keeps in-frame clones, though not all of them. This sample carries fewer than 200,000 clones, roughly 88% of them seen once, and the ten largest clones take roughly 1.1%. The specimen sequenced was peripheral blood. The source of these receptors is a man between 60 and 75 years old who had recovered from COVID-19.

This chain's CDR3 is CASSIFPDRGDGYTF. The CDR3 DNA follows: TGTGCCAGTAGTATCTTCCCGGACAGGGGGGATGGCTACACCTTC. The V gene is TRBV19, the J gene TRBJ1-2; TRBD1 matches 10 bases. Trimming removed 3 bases from V and 6 bases from J; junction bases left unmatched: 7. CDR3 length: 15 amino acids. Germline-derived CDR1 and CDR2 are LNHDA and SQIVND (reference sequence).

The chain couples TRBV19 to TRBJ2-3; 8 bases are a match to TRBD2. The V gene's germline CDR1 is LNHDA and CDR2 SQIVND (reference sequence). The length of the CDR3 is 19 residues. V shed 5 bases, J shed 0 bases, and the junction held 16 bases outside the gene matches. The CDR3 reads CASSGDAAGGHPSTDTQYF. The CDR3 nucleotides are TGTGCCAGTAGTGGGGACGCCGCGGGGGGACATCCTAGCACAGATACGCAGTATTTT. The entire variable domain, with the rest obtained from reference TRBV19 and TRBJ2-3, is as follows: DGGITQSPKYLFRKEGQNVTLSCEQNLNHDAMYWYRQDPGQGLRLIYYSQIVNDFQKGDIAEGYSVSREKKESFPLTVTSAQKNPTAFYLCASSGDAAGGHPSTDTQYFGPGTRLTVL.

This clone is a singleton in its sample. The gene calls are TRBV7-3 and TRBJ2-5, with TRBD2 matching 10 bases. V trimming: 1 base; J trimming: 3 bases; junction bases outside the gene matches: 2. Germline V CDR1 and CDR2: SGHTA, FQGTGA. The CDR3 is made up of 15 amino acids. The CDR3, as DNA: TGTGCCAGCAGCTTAAGGCTAGCGGGGGAAGAGACCCAGTACTTC. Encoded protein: CASSLRLAGEETQYF. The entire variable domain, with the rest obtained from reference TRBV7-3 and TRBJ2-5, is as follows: GAGVSQTPSNKVTEKGKYVELRCDPISGHTALYWYRQSLGQGPEFLIYFQGTGAADDSGLPNDRFFAVRPEGSVSTLKIQRTERGDSAVYLCASSLRLAGEETQYFGPGTRLLVL.

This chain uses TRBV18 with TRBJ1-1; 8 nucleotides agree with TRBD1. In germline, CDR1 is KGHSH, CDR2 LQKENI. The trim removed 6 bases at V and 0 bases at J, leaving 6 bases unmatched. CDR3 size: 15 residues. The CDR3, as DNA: TGTGCCAGCTCTAATGTGGACAGGGTGAACACTGAAGCTTTCTTT. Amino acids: CASSNVDRVNTEAFF.

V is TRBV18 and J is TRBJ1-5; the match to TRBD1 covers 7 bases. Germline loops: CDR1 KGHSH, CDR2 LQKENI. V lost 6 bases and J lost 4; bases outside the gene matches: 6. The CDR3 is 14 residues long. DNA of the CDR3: TGTGCCAGCTCCCTCGGGACAGCTAATCAGCCCCAGCATTTT. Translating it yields CASSLGTANQPQHF.

CDR3 nucleotides: TGTGCCAGCAGCTTAGGAGGGAGCGGAGGGTACGAGCAGTACTTC. Translating gives CASSLGGSGGYEQYF. The chain has TRBV7-9 and TRBJ2-7; D may be TRBD2 (6 bases). V was clipped by 1 base and J by 4 bases, with 14 bases between them. This CDR3 region has 15 residues. The germline gives CDR1 SEHNR, CDR2 FQNEAQ (reference sequence).

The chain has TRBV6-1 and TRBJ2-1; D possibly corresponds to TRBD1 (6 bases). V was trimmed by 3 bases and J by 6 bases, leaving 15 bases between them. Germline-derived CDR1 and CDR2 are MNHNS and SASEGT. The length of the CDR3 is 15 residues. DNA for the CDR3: TGTGCCAGCAGTGAGCCGGGACATGGGGTCAATGAGCAGTTCTTC. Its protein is CASSEPGHGVNEQFF.

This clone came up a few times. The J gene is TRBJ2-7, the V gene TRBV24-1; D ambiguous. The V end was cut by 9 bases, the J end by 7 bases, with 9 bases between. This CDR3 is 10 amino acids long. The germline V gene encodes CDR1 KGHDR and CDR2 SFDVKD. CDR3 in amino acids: CATSFGEQYF. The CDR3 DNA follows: TGTGCCACCTCGTTCGGGGAGCAGTACTTC.

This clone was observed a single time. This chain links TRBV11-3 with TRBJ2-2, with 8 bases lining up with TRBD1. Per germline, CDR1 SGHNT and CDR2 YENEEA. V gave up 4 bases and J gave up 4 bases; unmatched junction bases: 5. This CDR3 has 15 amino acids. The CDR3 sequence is CASSSGQGGTGELFF. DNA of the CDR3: TGTGCCAGCAGCTCTGGACAGGGAGGCACCGGGGAGCTGTTTTTT.

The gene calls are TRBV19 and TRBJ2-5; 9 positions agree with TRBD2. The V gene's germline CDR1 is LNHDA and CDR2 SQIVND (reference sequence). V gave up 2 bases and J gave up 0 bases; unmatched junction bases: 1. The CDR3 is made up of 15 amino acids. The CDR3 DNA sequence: TGTGCCAGTAGTATACTAGCGGGGAACCAAGAGACCCAGTACTTC. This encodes CASSILAGNQETQYF. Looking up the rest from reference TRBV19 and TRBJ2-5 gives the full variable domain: DGGITQSPKYLFRKEGQNVTLSCEQNLNHDAMYWYRQDPGQGLRLIYYSQIVNDFQKGDIAEGYSVSREKKESFPLTVTSAQKNPTAFYLCASSILAGNQETQYFGPGTRLLVL.

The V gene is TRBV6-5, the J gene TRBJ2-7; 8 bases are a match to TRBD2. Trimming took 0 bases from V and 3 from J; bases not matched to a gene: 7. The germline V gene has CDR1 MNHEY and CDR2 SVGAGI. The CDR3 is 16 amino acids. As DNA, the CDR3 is TGTGCCAGCAGTTACTCAGTCAGCGGGGGAAACTACGAGCAGTACTTC. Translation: CASSYSVSGGNYEQYF.

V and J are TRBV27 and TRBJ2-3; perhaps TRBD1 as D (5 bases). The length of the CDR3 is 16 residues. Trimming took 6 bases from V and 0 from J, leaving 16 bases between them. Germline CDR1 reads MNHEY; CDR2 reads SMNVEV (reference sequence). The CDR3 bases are TGTGCCAGCAGGGATGACAGTTTCCTTAGCACAGATACGCAGTATTTT. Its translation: CASRDDSFLSTDTQYF.

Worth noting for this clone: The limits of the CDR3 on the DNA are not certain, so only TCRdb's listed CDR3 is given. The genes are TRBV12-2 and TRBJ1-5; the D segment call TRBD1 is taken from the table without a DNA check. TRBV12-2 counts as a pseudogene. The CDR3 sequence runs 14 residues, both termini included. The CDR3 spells CASRFGIGAQPQHF.

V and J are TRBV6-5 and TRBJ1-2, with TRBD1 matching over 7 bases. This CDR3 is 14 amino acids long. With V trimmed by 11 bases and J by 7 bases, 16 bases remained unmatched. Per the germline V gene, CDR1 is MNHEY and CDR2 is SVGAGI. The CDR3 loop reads CAGDTGQGVSGYTF. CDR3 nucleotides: TGTGCCGGAGATACTGGCCAGGGGGTTAGTGGCTACACCTTC.

The CDR3 DNA reads as TGTGCCAGCAGCTTCGCAGGGGCTGGCTACACCTTC. Its translation: CASSFAGAGYTF. The J gene is TRBJ1-2, the V gene TRBV7-9; D possibly corresponds to TRBD1 (6 bases). The CDR3 is 12 amino acids. The V end was cut by 3 bases, the J end by 7 bases, with 9 bases between. Germline V gene sequence: CDR1 SEHNR, CDR2 FQNEAQ (reference sequence).

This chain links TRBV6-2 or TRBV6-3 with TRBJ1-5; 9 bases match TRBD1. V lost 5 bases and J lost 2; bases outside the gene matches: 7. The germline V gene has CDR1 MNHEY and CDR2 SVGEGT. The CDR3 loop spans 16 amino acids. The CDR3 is CASSITGGLGNQPQHF. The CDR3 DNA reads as TGTGCCAGCAGTATAACAGGGGGCCTGGGCAATCAGCCCCAGCATTTT.

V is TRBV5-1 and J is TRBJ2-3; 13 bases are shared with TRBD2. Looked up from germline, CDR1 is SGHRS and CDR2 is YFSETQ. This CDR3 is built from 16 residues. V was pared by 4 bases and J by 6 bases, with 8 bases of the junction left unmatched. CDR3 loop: CASSETLAGGPDTQYF. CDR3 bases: TGCGCCAGCAGCGAAACACTAGCGGGGGGGCCGGATACGCAGTATTTT.